This T cell receptor (beta chain) was sequenced in a study of cytomegalovirus exposure and HLA in healthy donors. PCR amplification relied on 60 Vbeta primers (plus 13 Jbeta primers). TCRdb keeps only in-frame clones here, not all; method: immunoSEQ multiplex PCR. The data hold around 120,000 clones, with 9.5% observed a single time. About this clone: Antigen: not known.

Overall study results and limits: Among the most significant clusters, several appeared linked to common viral pathogens in a later analysis. Later work showed greater clonal expansion in HLA-associated TCR beta chains than in equally common others.

Trimming took 7 bases from V and 4 from J; bases not matched to a gene: 8. There are 14 residues in the CDR3. From germline, CDR1 is SQVTM and CDR2 ANQGSEA. The sample consisted of PBMCs. The receptor comes from a man aged 25 to 45 in good health and CMV-seronegative. The chain couples TRBV29-1 to TRBJ2-3; 10 positions agree with TRBD2. DNA of the CDR3: TGCAGCGGTTTAGCGGGGGGAGTCGCAGATACGCAGTATTTT. This gives the protein CSGLAGGVADTQYF.